This T cell receptor (beta chain) is drawn from a study of blood T cells in healthy people across ages. Across the study: About one barcoded beta molecule per two T cells came from capture by template switching.

About this clonotype: Its target is unknown.

A second PCR of roughly 7 to 11 cycles used a sample-barcoded 5' primer and a J-beta primer mix. Via MiXCR, TCRdb re-called the 5' RACE reads, giving one row per CDR3 protein. The sample has about 570,000 distinct CDR3 sequences, 25% to 30% seen once. Germline V gene data show CDR1 as DFQATT and CDR2 as SNEGSKA (reference sequence). The CDR3 loop spans 12 amino acids. The V end was cut by 3 bases, the J end by 7 bases, with 12 bases between. It was 9.5 to 10 milliliters of peripheral blood that were drawn from each donor. Points from the study as a whole: It was held that the diversity estimates obtained from one million T cells were underestimates.

The clonotype was recovered from a woman in her seventies in good health. J is TRBJ1-2 and V is TRBV20-1; TRBD1 is a possible D gene (5 bases). The source material was blood. Written as DNA, the CDR3 is TGCAGTGCTAGGCAGGGTGGATCTGGCTACACCTTC. It is translated as CSARQGGSGYTF.